This T cell receptor beta chain was recovered during a study of blood T cell repertoires in COVID-19. Under the authors' procedure: Cell counts per sample came from amplifying reference gene primers. This table comes from immunoSEQ multiplex PCR, and its TCRdb copy is limited to in-frame clones, with some not included. V and J calls and clone size come straight from that table; D and trimming were deduced from the DNA. The data contain some 320,000 clones, 75% to 90% of them singletons. The germline V and J ends were trimmed by 4 bases and 6 bases, with 10 bases remaining between them. CDR3 length equals 13 residues. Per germline, CDR1 SNHLY and CDR2 FYNNEI.

Sequencing was carried out using PBMCs or T cells enriched from blood (not recorded which). The V and J genes are TRBV2 and TRBJ2-4, with a possible D match to TRBD1 (5 bases). This receptor was identified in a man between 60 and 75 years old who had recovered from COVID-19. As DNA, the CDR3 is TGTGCCAGCAGTGTAGGGGATCGAAACATTCAGTACTTC. Translating gives CASSVGDRNIQYF.